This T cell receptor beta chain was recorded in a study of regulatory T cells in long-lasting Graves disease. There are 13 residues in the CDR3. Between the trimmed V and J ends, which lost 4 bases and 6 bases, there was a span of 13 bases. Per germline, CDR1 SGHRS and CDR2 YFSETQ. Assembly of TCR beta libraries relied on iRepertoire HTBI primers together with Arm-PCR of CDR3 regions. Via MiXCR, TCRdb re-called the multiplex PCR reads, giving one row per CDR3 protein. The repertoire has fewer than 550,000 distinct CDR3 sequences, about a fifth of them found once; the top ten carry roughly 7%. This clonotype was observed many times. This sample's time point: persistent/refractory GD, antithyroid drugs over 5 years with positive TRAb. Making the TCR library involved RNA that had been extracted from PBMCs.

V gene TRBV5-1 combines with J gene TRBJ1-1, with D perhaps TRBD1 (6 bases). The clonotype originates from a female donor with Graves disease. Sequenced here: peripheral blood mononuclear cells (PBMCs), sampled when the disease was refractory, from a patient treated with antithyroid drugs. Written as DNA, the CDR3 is TGCGCCAGCAGCAGAGAGGGGGGGGCTGAAGCTTTCTTT. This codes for CASSREGGAEAFF. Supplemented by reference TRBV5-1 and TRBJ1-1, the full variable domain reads KAGVTQTPRYLIKTRGQQVTLSCSPISGHRSVSWYQQTPGQGLQFLFEYFSETQRNKGNFPGRFSGRQFSNSRSEMNVSTLELGDSALYLCASSREGGAEAFFGQGTRLTVV.